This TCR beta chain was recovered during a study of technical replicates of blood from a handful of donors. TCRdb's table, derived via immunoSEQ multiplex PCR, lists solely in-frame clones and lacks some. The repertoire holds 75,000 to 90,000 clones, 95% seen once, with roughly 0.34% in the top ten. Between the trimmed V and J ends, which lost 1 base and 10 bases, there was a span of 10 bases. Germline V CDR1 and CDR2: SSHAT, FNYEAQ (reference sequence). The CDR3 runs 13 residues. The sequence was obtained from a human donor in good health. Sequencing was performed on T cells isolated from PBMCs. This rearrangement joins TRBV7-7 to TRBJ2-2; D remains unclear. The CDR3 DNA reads TGTGCCAGCAGCTTAGTTGTCGAACAGGAGCTGTTTTTT. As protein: CASSLVVEQELFF.